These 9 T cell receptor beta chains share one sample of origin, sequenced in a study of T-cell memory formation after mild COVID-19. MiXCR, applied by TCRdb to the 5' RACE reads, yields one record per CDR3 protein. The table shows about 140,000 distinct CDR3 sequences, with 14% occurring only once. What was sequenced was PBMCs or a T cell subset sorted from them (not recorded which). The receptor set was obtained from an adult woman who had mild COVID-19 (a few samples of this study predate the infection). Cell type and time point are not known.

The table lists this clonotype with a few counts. The CDR3 DNA sequence: TGTGCCATCAGTGAGTCCCCCGGTTTCTCTTACTCCTACAATGAGCAGTTCTTC. Translating it yields CAISESPGFSYSYNEQFF. The chain uses TRBV10-3 and TRBJ2-1; D remains unclear. CDR1 is ENHRY and CDR2 is SYGVKD in the germline V gene. The germline V and J ends were trimmed by 0 bases and 0 bases, with 15 bases remaining between them. There are 18 residues in the CDR3.

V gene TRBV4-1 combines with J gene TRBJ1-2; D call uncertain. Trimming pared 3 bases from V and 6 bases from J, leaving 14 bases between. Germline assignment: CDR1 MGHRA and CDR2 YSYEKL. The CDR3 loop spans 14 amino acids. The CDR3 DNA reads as TGCGCCAGCAGCCACACAGTGTCAAGGGATGGCTACACCTTC. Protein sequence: CASSHTVSRDGYTF.

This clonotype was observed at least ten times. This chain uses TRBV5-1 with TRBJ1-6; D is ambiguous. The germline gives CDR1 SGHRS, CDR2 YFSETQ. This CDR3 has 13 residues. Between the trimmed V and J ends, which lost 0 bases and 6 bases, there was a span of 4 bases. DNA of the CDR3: TGCGCCAGCAGCTTGGCTGGTAATTCACCCCTCCACTTT. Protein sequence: CASSLAGNSPLHF.

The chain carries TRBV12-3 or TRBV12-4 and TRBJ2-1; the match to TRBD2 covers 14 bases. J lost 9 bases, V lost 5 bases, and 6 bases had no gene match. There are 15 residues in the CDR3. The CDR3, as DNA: TGTGCCAGCAGTGGGACTAGCGGGAGCCTCGGTGAGCAGTTCTTC. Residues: CASSGTSGSLGEQFF.

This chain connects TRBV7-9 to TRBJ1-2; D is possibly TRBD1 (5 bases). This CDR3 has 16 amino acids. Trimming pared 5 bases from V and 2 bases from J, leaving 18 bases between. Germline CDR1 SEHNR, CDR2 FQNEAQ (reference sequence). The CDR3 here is CASSPSEGRPNYGYTF. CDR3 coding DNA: TGTGCCAGCAGCCCTTCGGAGGGGCGCCCGAACTATGGCTACACCTTC.

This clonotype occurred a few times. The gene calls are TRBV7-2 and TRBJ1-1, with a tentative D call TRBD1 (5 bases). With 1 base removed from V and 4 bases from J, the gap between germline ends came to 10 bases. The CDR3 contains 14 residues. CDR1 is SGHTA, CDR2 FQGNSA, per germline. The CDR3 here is CASSLEGIATEAFF. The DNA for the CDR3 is TGTGCCAGCAGCTTAGAGGGGATTGCCACTGAAGCTTTCTTT.

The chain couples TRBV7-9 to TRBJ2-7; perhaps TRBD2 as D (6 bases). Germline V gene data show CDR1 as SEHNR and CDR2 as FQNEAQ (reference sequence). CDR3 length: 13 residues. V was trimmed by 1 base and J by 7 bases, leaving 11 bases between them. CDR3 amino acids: CASSLDWGLEQYF. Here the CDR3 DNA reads TGTGCCAGCAGCTTAGATTGGGGACTGGAGCAGTACTTC.

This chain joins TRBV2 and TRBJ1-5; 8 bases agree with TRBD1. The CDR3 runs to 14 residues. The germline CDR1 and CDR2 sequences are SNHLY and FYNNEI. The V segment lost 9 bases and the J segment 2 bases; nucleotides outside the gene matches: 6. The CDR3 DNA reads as TGTGCCAGTAGAACAGGGGGAGGCAATCAGCCCCAGCATTTT. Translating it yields CASRTGGGNQPQHF.

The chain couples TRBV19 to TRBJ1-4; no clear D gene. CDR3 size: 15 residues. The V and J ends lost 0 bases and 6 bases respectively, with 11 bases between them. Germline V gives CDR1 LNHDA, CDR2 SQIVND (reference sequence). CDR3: CASSIETEWDEKLFF. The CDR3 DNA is TGTGCCAGTAGTATAGAGACGGAGTGGGATGAAAAACTGTTTTTT.